A single sample gave rise to the 14 T cell receptor beta chains below, sequenced in a study of T cells expressing NK-cell markers. Using the 5' RACE reads, TCRdb records one entry per CDR3 protein without DNA. The specimen's table records 300,000 to 450,000 distinct CDR3 sequences. Sample: blood T cells: a sorted CD56 or NKG2C T cell subset, CD4+ or CD8+ T cells, or bulk PBMC T cells (not recorded which). These receptors all stem from a man aged 18-70 years in good health.

The V call is TRBV2, the J call TRBJ1-2. Looked up from germline, CDR1 is SNHLY and CDR2 is FYNNEI. The CDR3 runs 13 residues. CDR3 protein: CASSILPRDTYTF.

The rearrangement links TRBV15 to TRBJ1-5; TCRdb selects TRBD1, and the lack of DNA leaves this call unchecked. This CDR3 is 17 amino acids long. The V gene's germline CDR1 is LNHNV and CDR2 YYDKDF (reference sequence). CDR3 amino acids: CATSRDQRQGVNQPQHF.

This chain connects TRBV23-1 to TRBJ2-2. TRBV23-1 is classed as an ORF, of uncertain function. The length of the CDR3 is 16 residues. The CDR3 sequence: CASSHGEARDTGELFF.

The chain links TRBV12-3 or TRBV12-4 to TRBJ2-3; as DNA is missing, the TRBD1 call by TCRdb cannot be tested. This CDR3 has 16 amino acids. CDR3: CASSQRWTGNTDTQYF.

The rearrangement joins TRBV11-2 to TRBJ2-7; the D call from TCRdb, TRBD2, cannot be confirmed without DNA. The CDR3 covers 16 residues. The germline V gene encodes CDR1 SGHAT and CDR2 FQNNGV. CDR3 protein: CASSPPALAGPYEQYF. The whole variable domain, filled in from reference TRBV11-2 and TRBJ2-7, reads EAGVAQSPRYKIIEKRQSVAFWCNPISGHATLYWYQQILGQGPKLLIQFQNNGVVDDSQLPKDRFSAERLKGVDSTLKIQPAKLEDSAVYLCASSPPALAGPYEQYFGPGTRLTVT.

This sequence joins TRBV25-1 and TRBJ1-1; TCRdb names TRBD1, which stays unverified in the absence of DNA. Germline V gene lookup returns CDR1 MGHDK and CDR2 SYGVNS. This CDR3 is 17 amino acids long. The CDR3 here is CASSDGGQGALNTEAFF. Full variable domain (remainder filled in from reference TRBV25-1 and TRBJ1-1): EADIYQTPRYLVIGTGKKITLECSQTMGHDKMYWYQQDPGMELHLIHYSYGVNSTEKGDLSSESTVSRIRTEHFPLTLESARPSHTSQYLCASSDGGQGALNTEAFFGQGTRLTVV.

The chain is built from TRBV20-1 and TRBJ1-5; the TCRdb D gene call, TRBD1, has no DNA to confirm it. The CDR3 length is 14 residues. Looked up from germline, CDR1 is DFQATT and CDR2 is SNEGSKA (reference sequence). The CDR3 sequence is CSANPGTPNQPQHF.

The J gene is TRBJ2-1, the V gene TRBV18; TCRdb calls TRBD1, which cannot be checked without DNA. This CDR3 contains 15 residues. Germline values: CDR1 KGHSH, CDR2 LQKENI. The CDR3 here is CASSPMGQGLGEQFF.

V is TRBV20-1 and J is TRBJ1-1; TCRdb selects TRBD1, and the lack of DNA leaves this call unchecked. Germline CDR1 DFQATT, CDR2 SNEGSKA (reference sequence). This CDR3 region has 14 residues. CDR3 amino acids: CSARGQGFGTEAFF.

The V and J genes are TRBV7-9 and TRBJ2-1. Germline CDR1 reads SEHNR; CDR2 reads FQNEAQ (reference sequence). This CDR3 contains 13 residues. The CDR3 reads CASGPASYNEQFF.

V gene TRBV27 combines with J gene TRBJ1-6; TCRdb indicates TRBD1, and absent DNA this call remains unverified. The germline gives CDR1 MNHEY, CDR2 SMNVEV (reference sequence). The length of the CDR3 is 15 residues. CDR3 amino acids: CASSSTDRVAPPLHF.

V is TRBV5-1 and J is TRBJ2-4; TCRdb's D gene call, TRBD2, goes unchecked for lack of DNA. The CDR3 extends over 14 amino acids. Germline V gives CDR1 SGHRS, CDR2 YFSETQ. The chain's CDR3 is CASSSRGGKNIQYF.

This chain links TRBV10-3 with TRBJ2-7; TCRdb's D call, TRBD2, is unchecked because there is no DNA. The germline V gene has CDR1 ENHRY and CDR2 SYGVKD. The CDR3 totals 14 residues. The CDR3 region is CASTSGDQVSEQYF.

The chain has TRBV7-9 and TRBJ1-1. This CDR3 has 14 residues. The V gene's germline CDR1 is SEHNR and CDR2 FQNEAQ (reference sequence). The CDR3 is CASSLAGRNTEAFF.